These T cell receptor beta chains were read from a single sample in a study of blood T cell repertoires in COVID-19. Measured with immunoSEQ multiplex PCR; TCRdb has only the in-frame clones, and not every one. The sample carries roughly 97,000 clones, roughly four fifths recorded once. Material: peripheral blood. The receptors come from a man between 60 and 75 years old with acute or convalescent COVID-19. Both conserved end residues are part of each CDR3. A D gene is named only where the DNA matches it firmly. Size is stated for part of the rows, as once, few or many counts, or as a class when the clone is expanded.

v_call,clone_size,j_call,d_call,cdr3_aa
TRBV19,NA,TRBJ2-1,NA,CASSYSTSPEQFF
TRBV5-4,NA,TRBJ2-7,NA,CASSSLVEQYF
TRBV28,once,TRBJ2-7,NA,CASSSSWYEQYF
TRBV11-1,NA,TRBJ1-2,NA,CASRSRDYGYTF
TRBV7-3,once,TRBJ2-3,NA,CASSPLESTDTQYF
TRBV28,NA,TRBJ1-5,TRBD1,CASSSGTGGYDNQPQHF
TRBV4-3,NA,TRBJ1-3,TRBD1,CASSQERVDRGGSGNTIYF
TRBV5-1,few,TRBJ2-1,TRBD2,CASSLFTSGSVSSYNEQFF
TRBV5-4,few,TRBJ1-1,TRBD1,CASSGDRGSGMNTEAFF
TRBV20-1,few,TRBJ1-2,TRBD1,CSASYGTGSSNYGYTF
TRBV7-8,NA,TRBJ1-3,TRBD1,CASSLGDRSSGNTIYF
TRBV18,NA,TRBJ2-1,TRBD2,CASSPRGDNEQFF
TRBV29-1,few,TRBJ1-4,NA,CSAHTGLGNEKLFF
TRBV27,NA,TRBJ1-2,NA,CASSFQGKGYGYTF
TRBV4-1,NA,TRBJ2-5,TRBD1,CASSQVATGKETQYF
TRBV28,NA,TRBJ2-5,TRBD2,CASRGGTSGRETQYF
TRBV2,NA,TRBJ2-1,NA,CASSRTVINNEQFF
TRBV2,NA,TRBJ1-1,NA,CASSGVAVNTEAFF
TRBV10-3,NA,TRBJ2-1,TRBD1,CAIRVGTGLYNEQFF
TRBV6-6,once,TRBJ1-2,NA,CASSRDRLTGRGSGGNYGYTF
TRBV29-1,once,TRBJ1-5,TRBD1,CSVSDRDQPQHF
TRBV3-1/TRBV3-2,NA,TRBJ1-2,NA,CASSQEMGRATSYTF
TRBV3-1/TRBV3-2,NA,TRBJ2-1,TRBD2,CASSQNPGLAGLHEQFF
TRBV6-5,NA,TRBJ2-3,NA,CASTGITDTQYF
TRBV5-4,NA,TRBJ1-2,TRBD1,CASSLFGTGHGYTF
TRBV6-4,NA,TRBJ2-1,TRBD2,CASSLTSGSFNEQFF
TRBV7-9,NA,TRBJ2-3,TRBD2,CASSSGGRKVITDTQYF
TRBV3-1/TRBV3-2,NA,TRBJ2-1,TRBD2,CASSSGLVNNEQFF
TRBV6-5,NA,TRBJ1-1,TRBD1,CASRPTGGPNTEAFF
TRBV27,NA,TRBJ2-5,NA,CASSLRTTGGETQYF
TRBV7-2,NA,TRBJ2-1,TRBD2,CASSFASGGYNEQFF
TRBV4-1,NA,TRBJ1-4,TRBD1,CASSPPAGQGHQKLFF
TRBV3-1/TRBV3-2,NA,TRBJ2-3,TRBD2,CASSQVGGFSTDTQYF
TRBV15,once,TRBJ1-3,TRBD1,CATSRQQGAGNTIYF
TRBV11-3,once,TRBJ1-2,TRBD1,CASSQLNPGGPGYTF
TRBV4-1,NA,TRBJ1-2,NA,CASSQGGEIYGYTF
TRBV19,NA,TRBJ2-1,TRBD1,CASSSTGLRIRNEQFF
TRBV3-1/TRBV3-2,NA,TRBJ2-5,NA,CASSLEGTETQYF
TRBV6-2/TRBV6-3,NA,TRBJ2-5,TRBD1,CASSYELGQGNVGTQYF
TRBV28,NA,TRBJ2-6,NA,CASTQSGANVLTF
TRBV5-1,NA,TRBJ2-3,NA,CASSRTDPTDTQYF
TRBV5-1,NA,TRBJ1-1,NA,CASSRPVEHGGGAEAFF
TRBV28,NA,TRBJ2-3,NA,CASSTPSTDTQYF
TRBV2,NA,TRBJ2-1,TRBD1,CASSESGTGGFEQFF
TRBV11-3,NA,TRBJ2-5,NA,CASSLGPGRQETQYF
TRBV5-4,NA,TRBJ1-6,NA,CASSLAGGTGTGNSPLHF
TRBV6-2/TRBV6-3,NA,TRBJ1-4,NA,CASSFRTSTNEKLFF
TRBV6-2/TRBV6-3,NA,TRBJ2-3,NA,CASSYQRVTDTQYF
TRBV5-1,NA,TRBJ2-1,TRBD2,CANSLVVGGAYNEQFF
TRBV4-1,NA,TRBJ2-4,NA,CASSQGLAKNIQYF
TRBV5-6,NA,TRBJ1-1,TRBD1,CASSFWDRGFEAFF
TRBV7-2,NA,TRBJ2-7,NA,CASSLQENSYEQYF
TRBV27,NA,TRBJ2-4,TRBD1,CASRGQGINIQYF